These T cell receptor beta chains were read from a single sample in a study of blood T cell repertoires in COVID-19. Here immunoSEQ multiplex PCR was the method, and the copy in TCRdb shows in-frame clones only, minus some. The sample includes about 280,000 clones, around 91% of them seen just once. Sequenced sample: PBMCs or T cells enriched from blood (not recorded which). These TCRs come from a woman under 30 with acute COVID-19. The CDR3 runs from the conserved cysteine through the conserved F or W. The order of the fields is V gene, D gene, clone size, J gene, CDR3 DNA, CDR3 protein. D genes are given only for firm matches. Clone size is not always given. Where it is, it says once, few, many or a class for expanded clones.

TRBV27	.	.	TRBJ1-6	TGTGCCAGCAGTGTGGGGCTCAATTCACCCCTCCACTTT	CASSVGLNSPLHF
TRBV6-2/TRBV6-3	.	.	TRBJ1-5	TGTGCCAGCAGTTACTCCAGGGTAGATCAGCCCCAGCATTTT	CASSYSRVDQPQHF
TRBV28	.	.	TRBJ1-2	TGTGCCAGCAGGGAGGAAGGGGGCTACACCTTC	CASREEGGYTF
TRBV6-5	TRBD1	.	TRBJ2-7	TGTGCCAGCAGTCGACAGGGTCTTGGACACGAGCAGTACTTC	CASSRQGLGHEQYF
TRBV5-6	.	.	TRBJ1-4	TGTGCCAGCAGCGCCAACAGGGATGGAAATGAAAAACTGTTTTTT	CASSANRDGNEKLFF
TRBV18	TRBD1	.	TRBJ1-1	TGTGCCAGCTCACCACCTACACAGGGGGCTCTGAACACTGAAGCTTTCTTT	CASSPPTQGALNTEAFF
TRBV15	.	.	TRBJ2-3	TGTGCCACCAGCAGAGGATTGCGGGAAGGTACGCAGTATTTT	CATSRGLREGTQYF
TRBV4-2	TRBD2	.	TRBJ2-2	TGTGCCAGCAGCCAACACAGACTAGCGGGAGATTACACCGGGGAGCTGTTTTTT	CASSQHRLAGDYTGELFF
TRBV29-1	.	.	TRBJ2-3	TGCAGCGTCACCAGGGAGGCAGATACGCAGTATTTT	CSVTREADTQYF
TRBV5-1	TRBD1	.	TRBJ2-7	TGCGCCAGCAGCTCCGGGACAGGGCACTACGAGCAGTACTTC	CASSSGTGHYEQYF
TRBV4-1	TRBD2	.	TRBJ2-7	TGCGCCAGCAGCCTCCAATACCAGGGGACTAGGTCCTACGAGCAGTACTTC	CASSLQYQGTRSYEQYF
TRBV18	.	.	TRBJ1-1	TGTGCCAGCTCAGGAGCGGGACGGCCTATGAACACTGAAGCTTTCTTT	CASSGAGRPMNTEAFF
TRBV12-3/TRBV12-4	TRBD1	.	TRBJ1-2	TGTGCCAGCAGTCCCGACAGGGAATATGGCTACACCTTC	CASSPDREYGYTF
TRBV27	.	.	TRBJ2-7	TGTGCCTCCCGGGGGGGGACAGGGAGCTCCTACGAGCAGTACTTC	CASRGGTGSSYEQYF
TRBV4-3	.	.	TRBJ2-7	TGCGCCAGCAGCCAAGATCGAGCGATCGGGTACGAGCAGTACTTC	CASSQDRAIGYEQYF
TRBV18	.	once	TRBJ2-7	TGTGCCAGCTCACCACCGGCCAGAAACTCCTACGAGCAGTACTTC	CASSPPARNSYEQYF
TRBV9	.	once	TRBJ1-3	TGTGCCAGCAGCGACCGGGGCTCTGGAAACACCATATATTTT	CASSDRGSGNTIYF
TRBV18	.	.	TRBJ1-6	TGTGCCAGCTCACCAGAGACAGCGAATTCACCCCTCCACTTT	CASSPETANSPLHF
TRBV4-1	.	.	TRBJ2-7	TGCGCCAGCAGCCAAGTGTCGGGAGGGGGCAACTACGAGCAGTACTTC	CASSQVSGGGNYEQYF
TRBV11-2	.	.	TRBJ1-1	TGTGCCAGCAGCTCCAGAGAGGCGAACACTGAAGCTTTCTTT	CASSSREANTEAFF
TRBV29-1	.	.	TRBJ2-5	TGCAGCGTTGCACAGCAAGAGACCCAGTACTTC	CSVAQQETQYF
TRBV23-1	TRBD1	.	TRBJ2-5	TGCGCCAGCAGTCAATCGCTGGACAGGGAGGAATTCCAAGAGACCCAGTACTTC	CASSQSLDREEFQETQYF
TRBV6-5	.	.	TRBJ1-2	TGTGCCAGCAGTCTTGCAGGCTATGGCTACACCTTC	CASSLAGYGYTF
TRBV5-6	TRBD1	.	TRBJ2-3	TGTGCCAGCAGCCGGAGCGAGACAGGGGGGACAGATACGCAGTATTTT	CASSRSETGGTDTQYF
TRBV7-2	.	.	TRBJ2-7	TGTGCCAGCAGCTTACTGGGTAGCGTCTACGAGCAGTACTTC	CASSLLGSVYEQYF
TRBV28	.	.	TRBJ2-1	TGTGCCAGCAGTTCCCCACGGGGGAGTGCATCCTACAATGAGCAGTTCTTC	CASSSPRGSASYNEQFF
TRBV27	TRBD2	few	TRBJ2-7	TGTGCCAGCAGCCCCGGGACTAGCGGGAGCTACGAGCAGTACTTC	CASSPGTSGSYEQYF
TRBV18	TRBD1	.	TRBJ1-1	TGTGCCAGCTCACTTGGACAGGGGGCGACTGAAGCTTTCTTT	CASSLGQGATEAFF
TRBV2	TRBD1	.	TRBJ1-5	TGTGCCAGCAGGACAACAGGGGACAATCAGCCCCAGCATTTT	CASRTTGDNQPQHF
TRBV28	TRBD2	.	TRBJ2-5	TGTGCCAGCAGTTTTACGACTAGCAGAGAGACCCAGTACTTC	CASSFTTSRETQYF
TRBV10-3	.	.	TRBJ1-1	TGTGCCTCGGCGGACAGTGTGAACACTGAAGCTTTCTTT	CASADSVNTEAFF
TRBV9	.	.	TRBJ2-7	TGTGCCAGCAGTATGACACCCAGATACGAGCAGTACTTC	CASSMTPRYEQYF
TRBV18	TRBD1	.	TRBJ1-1	TGTGCCAGCTCACCTATGGACAGGACTCTAATGAACACTGAAGCTTTCTTT	CASSPMDRTLMNTEAFF